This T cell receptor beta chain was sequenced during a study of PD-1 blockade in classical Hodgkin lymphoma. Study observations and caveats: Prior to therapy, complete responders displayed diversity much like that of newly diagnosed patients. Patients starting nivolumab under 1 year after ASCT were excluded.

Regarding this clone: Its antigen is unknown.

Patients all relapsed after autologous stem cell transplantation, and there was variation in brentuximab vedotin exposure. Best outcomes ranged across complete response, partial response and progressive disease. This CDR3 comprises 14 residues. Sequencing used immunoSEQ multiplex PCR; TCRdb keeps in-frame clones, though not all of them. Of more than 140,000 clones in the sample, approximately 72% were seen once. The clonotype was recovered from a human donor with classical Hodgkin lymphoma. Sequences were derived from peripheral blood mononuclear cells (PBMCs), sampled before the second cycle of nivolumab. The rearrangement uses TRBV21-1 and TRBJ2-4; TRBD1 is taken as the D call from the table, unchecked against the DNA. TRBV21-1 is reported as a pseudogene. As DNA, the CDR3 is TGTGCCAGCAGCAATCGACAGGGTAGAAACATTCAGTACTTC. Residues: CASSNRQGRNIQYF.